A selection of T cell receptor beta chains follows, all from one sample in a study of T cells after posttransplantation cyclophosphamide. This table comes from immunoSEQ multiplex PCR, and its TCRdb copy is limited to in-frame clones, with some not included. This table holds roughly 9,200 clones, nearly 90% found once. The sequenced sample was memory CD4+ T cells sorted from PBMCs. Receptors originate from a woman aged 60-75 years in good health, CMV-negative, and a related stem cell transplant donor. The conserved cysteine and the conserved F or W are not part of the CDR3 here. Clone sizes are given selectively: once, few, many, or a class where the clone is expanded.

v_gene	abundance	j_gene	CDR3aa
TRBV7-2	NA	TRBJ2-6	ASSLGQGYSGANVLT
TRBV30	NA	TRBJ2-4	AWSSGGLAKNIQY
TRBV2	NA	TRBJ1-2	ASGRDRDNYGYT
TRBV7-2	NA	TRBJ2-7	ASSLASGRHSYEQY
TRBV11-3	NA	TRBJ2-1	ASSLGRGASNEQF
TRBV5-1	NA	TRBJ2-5	ASSLGLVETQY
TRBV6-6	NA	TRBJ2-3	ASRLAGDSDTQY
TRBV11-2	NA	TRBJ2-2	ASSFTRTGELF
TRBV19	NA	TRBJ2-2	ASSAGTRGELF
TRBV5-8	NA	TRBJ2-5	ASSRREGGETQY
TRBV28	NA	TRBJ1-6	ASSAGTLNSPLH
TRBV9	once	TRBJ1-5	ASSVQGNQPQH
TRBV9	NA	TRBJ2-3	ASSIGTSEADTQY
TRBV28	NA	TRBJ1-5	ASRWTGSNQPQH
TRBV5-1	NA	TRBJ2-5	ASSLTSAQETQY
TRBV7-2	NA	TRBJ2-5	ASSQGLAEETQY
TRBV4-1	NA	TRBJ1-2	ASSQDNSWDYGYT
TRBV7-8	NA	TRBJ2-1	ASSSGTSGGGYNEQF